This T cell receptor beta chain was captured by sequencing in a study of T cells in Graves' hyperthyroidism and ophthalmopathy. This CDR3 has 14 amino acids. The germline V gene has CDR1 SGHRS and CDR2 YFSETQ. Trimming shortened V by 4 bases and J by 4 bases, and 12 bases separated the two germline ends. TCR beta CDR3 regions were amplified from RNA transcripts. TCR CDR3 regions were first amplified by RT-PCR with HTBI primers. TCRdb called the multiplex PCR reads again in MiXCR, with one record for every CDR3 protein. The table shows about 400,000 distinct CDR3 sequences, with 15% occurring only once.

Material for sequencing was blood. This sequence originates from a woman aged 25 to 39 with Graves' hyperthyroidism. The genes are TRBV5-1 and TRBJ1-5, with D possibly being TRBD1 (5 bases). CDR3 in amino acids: CASSPGLDNQPQHF. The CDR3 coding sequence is TGCGCCAGCAGCCCAGGGCTTGATAATCAGCCCCAGCATTTT.